This T cell receptor beta chain came from a study of spatial heterogeneity in lung cancer. In the study overall: Alpha-chain sequences were consistently detected in smaller numbers than beta-chain sequences. For tumor regions, TCR transcript counts showed a strong correlation with a T cell module score derived from matched bulk RNA-seq. Regarding the study as a whole: For expanded intratumoral alpha and beta TCRs, counts tracked tumor mutation counts.

Germline lookup yields CDR1 SGHDT and CDR2 YYEEEE. The CDR3 runs to 15 residues. The J segment lost 2 bases and the V segment lost 3 bases, leaving 6 bases of the junction unmatched. Time point described: sample taken at primary tumor resection. As for this clonotype: Antigen unknown.

Every molecule of TCR cDNA had its own unique molecular identifier. TCRdb used MiXCR to reprocess the 5' RACE reads, holding one entry per CDR3 protein. Among 20,000 to 25,000 distinct CDR3 sequences, 4.8% were seen once, and the ten largest hold around 10%. The rearrangement uses TRBV5-6 and TRBJ2-3, with 7 bases fitting TRBD2. The sample in question was lung tumor tissue, obtained at surgery. The source is a male donor with early-stage non-small cell lung cancer. CDR3: CASSYLAGITDTQYF. CDR3 DNA sequence: TGTGCCAGCAGCTACTTAGCGGGTATCACAGATACGCAGTATTTT.